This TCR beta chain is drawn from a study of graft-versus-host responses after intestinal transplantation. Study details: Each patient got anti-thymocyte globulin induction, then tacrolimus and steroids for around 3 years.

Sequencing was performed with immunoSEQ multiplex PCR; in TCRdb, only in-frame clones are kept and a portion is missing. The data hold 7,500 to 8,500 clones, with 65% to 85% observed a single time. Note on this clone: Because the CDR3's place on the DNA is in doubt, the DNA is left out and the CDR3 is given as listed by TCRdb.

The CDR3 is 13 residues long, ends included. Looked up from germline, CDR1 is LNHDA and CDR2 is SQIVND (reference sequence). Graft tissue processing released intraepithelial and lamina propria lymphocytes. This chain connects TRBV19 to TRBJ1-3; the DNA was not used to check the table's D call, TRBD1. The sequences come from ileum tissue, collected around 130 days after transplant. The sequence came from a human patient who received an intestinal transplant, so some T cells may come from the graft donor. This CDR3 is CASSILAGNTIYF.